One T cell receptor beta chain is described in this entry. No antigen is known for it. The CDR3 runs 12 residues. V shed 7 bases and J shed 6 bases, with 12 bases lying between them. The V gene's germline CDR1 is MNHNY and CDR2 SVGAGI (reference sequence). cDNA molecules, individually, were tagged with unique molecular identifiers. TCRdb re-called the 5' RACE reads through MiXCR, storing one row per CDR3 protein. The sample holds approximately 69,000 distinct CDR3 sequences; over 10% are singletons and the top ten take about 5.8%. These data belong to a study of early T cells in non-severe SARS-CoV-2 infection. On the study more broadly: Sequencing was performed on bulk RNA from unsorted whole blood, leaving chains unpaired.

The study's findings and limits: Lookups in VDJdb leaned toward anti-spike CD8 responses and missed private and CD4 specificities.

Sequenced here: whole blood, sampled at baseline. The rearrangement links TRBV6-6 to TRBJ1-1, with D tentatively TRBD1 (5 bases). The receptor was isolated from an adult who was a healthcare worker with PCR-confirmed SARS-CoV-2 infection or an uninfected control (not recorded which). The CDR3 DNA follows: TGTGCCAGCACCCGGGGGGTGGCTGAAGCTTTCTTT. Protein product: CASTRGVAEAFF.